The 8 T cell receptor beta chains below come from one sample, sequenced in a study of blood T cell repertoires in COVID-19. Sequenced by immunoSEQ multiplex PCR; TCRdb stores in-frame clones only, minus some. The sample lists tens of thousands of clones; around 83% were seen once. The specimen was peripheral blood. All receptors come from a woman aged 80 or older in a cohort sampled during active or convalescent COVID-19.

This chain links TRBV9 with TRBJ2-1; D perhaps matches TRBD2 (5 bases). V was shortened by 3 bases and J by 0 bases, with 10 bases between the two germline ends. The V gene's germline CDR1 is SGDLS and CDR2 YYNGEE. This CDR3 has 15 residues. The CDR3 sequence is CASSGEGSSYNEQFF. CDR3 bases: TGTGCCAGCAGCGGAGAGGGCTCCTCCTACAATGAGCAGTTCTTC.

The chain recombines TRBV27 with TRBJ2-3, with D unresolved. The germline V gene encodes CDR1 MNHEY and CDR2 SMNVEV (reference sequence). CDR3 size: 15 residues. V lost 4 bases and J lost 5, with 16 bases in between. This CDR3 reads CASSSYLRRGDTQYF. The CDR3 DNA is TGTGCCAGCAGTTCCTACCTTCGCCGTGGAGATACGCAGTATTTT.

This chain connects TRBV9 to TRBJ2-7; D perhaps matches TRBD2 (6 bases). CDR1 is SGDLS, CDR2 YYNGEE, per germline. This CDR3 has 14 residues. Trimming removed 4 bases at V and 4 bases at J, with 15 bases between. This CDR3 reads CASSPGEGRYEQYF. The CDR3 DNA sequence: TGTGCCAGCAGCCCCGGAGAGGGGAGGTACGAGCAGTACTTC.

The rearrangement links TRBV3-1 (or the pseudogene TRBV3-2) to TRBJ2-1; maybe TRBD2 (6 bases). The CDR3 spans 17 residues. CDR1 is LGHDT, CDR2 YNNKEL, per germline (reference sequence). V was pared by 2 bases and J by 4 bases, with 18 bases between. CDR3 sequence: CASSQSPSSDGYNEQFF. Written as DNA, the CDR3 is TGTGCCAGCAGCCAATCGCCGTCTAGCGATGGGTACAATGAGCAGTTCTTC.

The rearrangement links TRBV10-3 to TRBJ2-1; D perhaps matches TRBD1 (6 bases). The germline V gene has CDR1 ENHRY and CDR2 SYGVKD. The CDR3 consists of 12 residues. The V gene lost 6 bases and the J gene lost 6 bases, with 9 bases spanning the gap. CDR3 residues: CAIRQGGNEQFF. For the CDR3, the DNA is TGTGCCATCAGACAGGGCGGCAATGAGCAGTTCTTC.

The chain is built from TRBV29-1 and TRBJ2-7; 7 bases are shared with TRBD2. Trimming took 6 bases from V and 0 from J; bases not matched to a gene: 8. CDR1 is SQVTM and CDR2 is ANQGSEA in the germline V gene. This CDR3 region has 14 residues. Here the CDR3 reads CSVAPSGGSYEQYF. CDR3 sequence (DNA): TGCAGCGTCGCGCCTAGCGGAGGCTCCTACGAGCAGTACTTC.

V and J are TRBV2 and TRBJ1-5; 10 bases agree with TRBD1. The CDR3 has 15 residues. The V gene's germline CDR1 is SNHLY and CDR2 FYNNEI. Unmatched junction bases numbered 4, after V lost 5 bases and J lost 3 bases. Here the CDR3 DNA reads TGTGCCAGCAGTCGGGACAGGGGAAACAATCAGCCCCAGCATTTT. This gives the protein CASSRDRGNNQPQHF.

V and J are TRBV7-8 and TRBJ1-2; 8 bases are a match to TRBD1. Per the germline V gene, CDR1 is SGHVS and CDR2 is FQNEAQ. With 5 bases clipped from V and 7 bases from J, the junction kept 9 bases outside the gene matches. This CDR3 is built from 14 residues. The CDR3 loop reads CASSPGVTGGGYTF. The CDR3, as DNA: TGTGCCAGCAGCCCCGGGGTTACAGGGGGTGGCTACACCTTC.